A single sample gave rise to the 21 T cell receptor beta chains below, sequenced in a study of post-analysis software for immune sequencing data. Study-wide findings and caveats: About 5 TRBV segments were significantly more frequent in patients than in controls. TRBV5-6, TRBV5-1 and TRBV20-1 were among these segments.

Their antigen targets remain unknown. Incorporated into the TCR beta cDNA libraries were unique molecular identifiers, which served to reduce PCR and sequencing biases. TCRdb processed the PCR reads anew with MiXCR; each CDR3 protein has one entry. The data hold about 770,000 distinct CDR3 sequences, with around 42% observed a single time. Source material: blood. The origin of the receptors is a girl under 18 with multiple sclerosis.

Worth noting for this clonotype: The germline gene is not matched at one end of the junction; a read error may be the cause. The rearrangement links TRBV6-6 to TRBJ2-1; D perhaps matches TRBD1 (6 bases). The DNA matches TRBJ2-7 better at its end, which makes the J call doubtful. Looked up from germline, CDR1 is MNHNY and CDR2 is SVGAGI (reference sequence). This CDR3 has 12 amino acids. The CDR3 region is CTSSLQGYEQYF. DNA of the CDR3: TGTACCAGCAGCCTACAGGGTTACGAGCAGTACTTC.

This clonotype came up a few times. This chain uses TRBV29-1 with TRBJ2-1, with unresolved D. Germline CDR1 and CDR2: SQVTM and ANQGSEA. V was pared by 7 bases and J by 10 bases, with 11 bases between. The CDR3 runs 10 residues. The CDR3 nucleotides read TGCAGCGGCGCCTTGCGGGAGCAGTTCTTC. Translated: CSGALREQFF.

The V gene is TRBV29-1, the J gene TRBJ2-1, with TRBD2 matching over 9 bases. Germline CDR1 is SQVTM and CDR2 is ANQGSEA. Unmatched junction bases numbered 13, after V lost 3 bases and J lost 7 bases. The CDR3 totals 16 residues. This CDR3 reads CSVEVYGGRAGNEQFF. CDR3 sequence (DNA): TGCAGCGTTGAGGTCTATGGCGGGAGGGCCGGGAATGAGCAGTTCTTC.

This clonotype was detected a few times. J is TRBJ2-1 and V is TRBV4-3; tentative D call: TRBD2 (5 bases). Germline V gene sequence: CDR1 LGHNA, CDR2 YSLEER. This CDR3 spans 15 amino acids. Trimming took off 0 bases at V and 8 bases at J, with 14 bases between the two ends. For the CDR3, the DNA is TGCGCCAGCAGCCAAGAGGCCGCGGGTGTCTATGAGCAGTTCTTC. Translated, it gives CASSQEAAGVYEQFF.

This clonotype occurred a few times. J is TRBJ1-2 and V is TRBV19, with a possible D match to TRBD1 (5 bases). With 5 bases removed from V and 4 bases from J, the gap between germline ends came to 11 bases. This CDR3 has 13 amino acids. Germline values: CDR1 LNHDA, CDR2 SQIVND (reference sequence). This chain's CDR3 is CASSSGTIYGYTF. In DNA form, the CDR3 reads TGTGCCAGTAGTTCCGGGACCATCTATGGCTACACCTTC.

The chain recombines TRBV28 with TRBJ2-7; 12 bases map to TRBD1. V gave up 6 bases and J gave up 3 bases; unmatched junction bases: 6. This CDR3 has 15 amino acids. CDR1 is MDHEN, CDR2 SYDVKM, per germline. The CDR3 DNA follows: TGTGCCAGCAGGGGCGGGACAGGGGGCCACTACGAGCAGTACTTC. It encodes CASRGGTGGHYEQYF.

This clonotype was recorded a few times. The rearrangement links TRBV6-6 to TRBJ1-2; no firm D call. The length of the CDR3 is 15 residues. Germline V gene lookup returns CDR1 MNHNY and CDR2 SVGAGI (reference sequence). The V gene lost 2 bases and the J gene lost 3 bases, with 13 bases spanning the gap. The CDR3 DNA is TGTGCCAGCAGTTACCTTCCGGGAGTTGACTATGGCTACACCTTC. It specifies CASSYLPGVDYGYTF.

This clonotype was detected only a few times. The rearrangement joins TRBV10-3 to TRBJ2-3, with unresolved D. Germline CDR1 and CDR2: ENHRY and SYGVKD. Deletions cut 6 bases from V and 1 base from J, with 20 bases between. The CDR3 extends over 17 amino acids. DNA for the CDR3: TGTGCCATCAGGGGTCGCTCACACACGGCTGGCACAGATACGCAGTATTTT. This codes for CAIRGRSHTAGTDTQYF.

This clonotype was seen a few times. V gene TRBV12-3 or TRBV12-4 combines with J gene TRBJ2-3; D tentatively fits TRBD1 or TRBD2 (6 bases each). Trimming removed 2 bases at V and 4 bases at J, with 13 bases between. This CDR3 spans 15 amino acids. The DNA for the CDR3 is TGTGCCAGCAGTTTAAGGGGGGCTCAGGCAGATACGCAGTATTTT. This sequence encodes CASSLRGAQADTQYF.

This clonotype occurred a few times. This chain joins TRBV20-1 and TRBJ2-7, with D perhaps TRBD1 or TRBD2 (5 bases each). TRBJ2-1 explains the end of the DNA better; the J call may be wrong. CDR1 and CDR2 from the germline V gene are DFQATT and SNEGSKA (reference sequence). The CDR3 is 14 residues long. The DNA of the CDR3 is TGCAGTGCTAGAGGGCCCGTTGGGGCTAGCGAGCAGTTCTTC. Translated, it gives CSARGPVGASEQFF.

This chain joins TRBV7-9 and TRBJ2-5, with D unresolved. Germline CDR1 and CDR2: SEHNR and FQNEAQ (reference sequence). This CDR3 region has 14 residues. Trimming cost V 10 bases and J 0 bases, with 15 bases left between them. Here the CDR3 reads CAIPYHGNQETQYF. The CDR3 region has the DNA TGTGCCATCCCGTATCACGGTAACCAAGAGACCCAGTACTTC.

The rearrangement links TRBV28 to TRBJ2-5, with D possibly being TRBD1 or TRBD2 (6 bases each). Per germline, CDR1 MDHEN and CDR2 SYDVKM. This CDR3 has 13 residues. V dropped 7 bases and J dropped 5 bases, with 14 bases sitting between them. DNA for the CDR3: TGTGCCAGCACGTTGGGGGGCTCGGAGACCCAGTACTTC. Translating it yields CASTLGGSETQYF.

V usage is TRBV29-1 and J usage is TRBJ2-3; D ambiguous. Germline V gene data show CDR1 as SQVTM and CDR2 as ANQGSEA. The CDR3 consists of 10 residues. V gave up 3 bases and J gave up 5 bases, with 3 bases separating them. The CDR3 DNA follows: TGCAGCGTTGATATAGATACGCAGTATTTT. This codes for CSVDIDTQYF.

This clonotype occurred a few times. The chain is built from TRBV7-9 and TRBJ2-7, with D unclear. Germline-derived CDR1 and CDR2 are SEHNR and FQNEAQ (reference sequence). Trimming took 5 bases from V and 0 from J, leaving 14 bases between them. CDR3 length equals 15 residues. The CDR3 spells CASSPRTDSSYEQYF. As DNA, the CDR3 is TGTGCCAGCAGCCCGAGGACGGATAGCTCCTACGAGCAGTACTTC.

Here the CDR3 DNA reads TGCAGTGCTAGACTCTCTGGAAACACCATATATTTT. Translation gives CSARLSGNTIYF. The chain couples TRBV20-1 to TRBJ1-3; D uncertain. This CDR3 region has 12 residues. Germline-derived CDR1 and CDR2 are DFQATT and SNEGSKA (reference sequence). Trimming cost V 2 bases and J 0 bases, with 2 bases left between them.

This clonotype was observed a handful of times. This chain uses TRBV20-1 with TRBJ2-3; TRBD2 matches 9 bases. V was clipped by 3 bases and J by 8 bases; unmatched bases: 12. Germline assignment: CDR1 DFQATT and CDR2 SNEGSKA (reference sequence). This CDR3 spans 15 amino acids. CDR3 loop: CSASAAAGGFRTQYF. The CDR3 region has the DNA TGCAGTGCTAGTGCGGCGGCGGGGGGGTTTCGTACGCAGTATTTT.

This clonotype showed up just once. The CDR3 DNA reads TGCGCCAGCAGCTTGGACCAAAAAGGGCGGGGGCAGGACACTGAAGCTTTCTTT. Its translation is CASSLDQKGRGQDTEAFF. The chain has TRBV5-1 and TRBJ1-1; D might be TRBD1 (6 bases). Germline CDR1 SGHRS, CDR2 YFSETQ. V dropped 0 bases and J dropped 3 bases, with 21 bases sitting between them. This CDR3 comprises 18 residues.

In this sample, this clonotype turned up a few times. The chain recombines TRBV12-3 or TRBV12-4 with TRBJ1-1, with 11 positions matching TRBD1. The CDR3 is 17 residues long. V trimming: 2 bases; J trimming: 4 bases; junction bases outside the gene matches: 9. CDR3 bases: TGTGCCAGCAGTTTAATGGGGGCCGGGACAGGGGGCACTGAAGCTTTCTTT. Its protein product is CASSLMGAGTGGTEAFF.

This chain connects TRBV9 to TRBJ2-2, with TRBD1 matching 9 bases. The length of the CDR3 is 17 residues. Germline values: CDR1 SGDLS, CDR2 YYNGEE. V gave up 1 base and J gave up 2 bases; unmatched junction bases: 6. CDR3 nucleotides: TGTGCCAGCAGCGTATTTCCGGGACAGGGTAACACCGGGGAGCTGTTTTTT. As protein: CASSVFPGQGNTGELFF.

The chain links TRBV20-1 to TRBJ2-4; D gene ambiguous. The J call may be faulty, since TRBJ2-7 better matches the DNA end. Germline CDR1 DFQATT, CDR2 SNEGSKA (reference sequence). CDR3 size: 14 residues. The CDR3 loop is CSARDPYVPYEQYF. CDR3 bases: TGCAGTGCTAGAGACCCCTACGTACCCTACGAGCAGTACTTC.

This clonotype was seen more than once but under ten times. The rearrangement uses TRBV27 and TRBJ2-7, with TRBD2 matching 10 bases. Germline-derived CDR1 and CDR2 are MNHEY and SMNVEV (reference sequence). With V trimmed by 1 base and J by 2 bases, 11 bases remained unmatched. The CDR3 length is 18 residues. CDR3 amino acids: CASSLLASGSPRPYEQYF. The DNA of the CDR3 is TGTGCCAGCAGTTTATTGGCTAGCGGGAGCCCGCGTCCCTACGAGCAGTACTTC.